The 19 T cell receptor beta chains given below trace back to one sample, sequenced in a study of T cells in Graves' hyperthyroidism and ophthalmopathy. Amplification of TCR beta CDR3 regions used RNA as the template. Initially, a first-round RT-PCR of the TCR CDR3 employed the HTBI primer set. TCRdb analysed the multiplex PCR reads with MiXCR anew, one entry per CDR3 protein. In the table there are about 600,000 distinct CDR3 sequences, roughly 16% of which are singletons. Sequencing input: blood. Receptors originate from a middle-aged woman with Graves' ophthalmopathy.

The chain is built from TRBV25-1 and TRBJ1-4; the D gene is possibly TRBD1 (6 bases). Trimming removed 3 bases from V and 6 bases from J, with 8 bases in between. CDR3 length equals 13 residues. From germline, CDR1 is MGHDK and CDR2 SYGVNS. The CDR3 sequence is CASSDYRDEKLFF. CDR3 DNA: TGTGCCAGCAGTGATTACAGGGATGAAAAACTGTTTTTT.

The table lists this clonotype with a few counts. The chain combines TRBV12-3 or TRBV12-4 with TRBJ2-2; D is ambiguous. The CDR3 has 13 amino acids. Trimming removed 3 bases from V and 5 bases from J, with 7 bases in between. CDR3 sequence: CASSFSTTGELFF. The CDR3 nucleotides read TGTGCCAGCAGTTTTTCGACTACCGGGGAGCTGTTTTTT.

The chain uses TRBV7-3 and TRBJ2-1; 7 positions agree with TRBD1. CDR3 size: 13 residues. Germline V CDR1 and CDR2: SGHTA, FQGTGA. V gave up 5 bases and J gave up 7 bases; unmatched junction bases: 5. CDR3 coding DNA: TGTGCCAGCAGCCTCGGACAGGAAAATGAGCAGTTCTTC. Protein: CASSLGQENEQFF.

This clonotype has at least ten counts. The chain has TRBV28 and TRBJ1-2; TRBD1 might be the D (6 bases). Germline CDR1 MDHEN, CDR2 SYDVKM. The CDR3 is 13 residues long. The V and J ends lost 3 bases and 7 bases respectively, with 12 bases between them. CDR3 residues: CASSLVGGSGYTF. The CDR3 DNA sequence: TGTGCCAGCAGTTTGGTAGGGGGGTCTGGCTACACCTTC.

This chain joins TRBV19 and TRBJ1-1, with a tentative D call TRBD1 (5 bases). CDR3 size: 14 residues. V was shortened by 8 bases and J by 4 bases, with 17 bases between the two germline ends. In germline, CDR1 is LNHDA, CDR2 SQIVND (reference sequence). DNA for the CDR3: TGTGCCAGTTCGACAATAAGGGGTGGCACTGAAGCTTTCTTT. Amino acids: CASSTIRGGTEAFF.

This clonotype was picked up many times. The chain uses TRBV3-1 and TRBJ1-5, with 7 bases matching TRBD1. CDR1 is LGHDT, CDR2 YNNKEL, per germline (reference sequence). Trimming at V came to 4 bases and at J to 1 base, leaving 1 base not matched to a gene. The CDR3 totals 14 residues. CDR3 sequence: CASSPGQSNQPQHF. DNA of the CDR3: TGTGCCAGCAGCCCGGGACAGAGCAATCAGCCCCAGCATTTT.

V is TRBV4-1 and J is TRBJ2-7; D remains ambiguous. The CDR3 runs to 11 residues. The germline CDR1 and CDR2 sequences are MGHRA and YSYEKL. Trimming cost V 8 bases and J 2 bases, with 7 bases left between them. The CDR3 loop reads CASGSTYEQYF. CDR3 sequence (DNA): TGCGCCAGCGGCAGCACCTACGAGCAGTACTTC.

In its sample, this clonotype was seen a few times. The V gene is TRBV19, the J gene TRBJ2-4; D is ambiguous. V lost 0 bases, J lost 8 bases, and 17 bases lay in between. The CDR3 spans 16 residues. Germline CDR1 reads LNHDA; CDR2 reads SQIVND (reference sequence). The DNA of the CDR3 is TGTGCCAGTAGTATAGATCTGGAGCAATCGAATCACATTCAGTACTTC. Translated: CASSIDLEQSNHIQYF.

This clonotype was recorded once. This could be a read error, since a much larger clone is one nucleotide away. This rearrangement joins TRBV2 to TRBJ1-2, with D unresolved. The CDR3 has 14 amino acids. Germline V gene sequence: CDR1 SNHLY, CDR2 FYNNEI. CDR3 amino acids: CASGEQGSDYGYTF. The DNA of the CDR3 is TGTGCCAGCGGTGAACAAGGGTCGGACTATGGCTACACCTTC.

This clonotype has ten or more counts. The chain combines TRBV27 with TRBJ2-3; TRBD2 matches at 12 bases. Looked up from germline, CDR1 is MNHEY and CDR2 is SMNVEV (reference sequence). CDR3 length: 14 residues. Unmatched junction bases numbered 8, after V lost 6 bases and J lost 10 bases. The CDR3 coding sequence is TGTGCCAGCAGCTCGACTAGCGGGAGTTTGGCGCAGTATTTT. Amino acids: CASSSTSGSLAQYF.

The chain recombines TRBV7-8 with TRBJ2-3, with 7 positions matching TRBD2. The CDR3 length is 16 residues. From germline, CDR1 is SGHVS and CDR2 FQNEAQ. V lost 4 bases to trimming and J lost 2 bases; unmatched junction nucleotides: 9. The DNA of the CDR3 is TGTGCCAGCAGCTGGGGGGGGAGAGTGAACACAGATACGCAGTATTTT. This encodes CASSWGGRVNTDTQYF.

V and J are TRBV6-1 and TRBJ1-4; D is uncertain. There are 13 residues in the CDR3. The ends were cut back, 2 bases at V and 14 bases at J, with 15 bases in the middle. CDR1 is MNHNS and CDR2 is SASEGT in the germline V gene. The DNA for the CDR3 is TGTGCCAGCAGTGAAAGTCGCGAGGGTGTTCTGTTTTTT. It encodes CASSESREGVLFF.

Many counts were recorded for this clonotype. The chain is built from TRBV20-1 and TRBJ2-3; D possibly corresponds to TRBD1 (6 bases). Germline CDR1 and CDR2: DFQATT and SNEGSKA (reference sequence). The V end was cut by 3 bases, the J end by 6 bases, with 13 bases between. CDR3 length equals 13 residues. The CDR3 sequence is CSASAGVTDTQYF. CDR3 sequence (DNA): TGCAGTGCTAGCGCAGGGGTTACGGATACGCAGTATTTT.

The CDR3 loop is CASSRGGEFSTEAFF. CDR3 bases: TGTGCCAGTAGCCGCGGAGGGGAGTTTAGCACTGAAGCTTTCTTT. The V gene is TRBV19, the J gene TRBJ1-1, with a possible D match to TRBD1 (5 bases). The CDR3 is 15 amino acids. CDR1 and CDR2 from the germline V gene are LNHDA and SQIVND (reference sequence). Trimming took 6 bases from V and 4 from J, leaving 18 bases between them.

This clonotype was seen many times. The J gene is TRBJ2-3, the V gene TRBV2, with a possible D match to TRBD2 (6 bases). Germline V CDR1 and CDR2: SNHLY, FYNNEI. This CDR3 spans 13 amino acids. Trimming left V 7 bases short and J 4 bases short, with 12 bases between. This CDR3 reads CASIGTPPDTQYF. The CDR3 DNA reads TGTGCCAGCATCGGGACTCCCCCAGATACGCAGTATTTT. Filled out from reference TRBV2 and TRBJ2-3, the complete variable domain reads EPEVTQTPSHQVTQMGQEVILRCVPISNHLYFYWYRQILGQKVEFLVSFYNNEISEKSEIFDDQFSVERPDGSNFTLKIRSTKLEDSAMYFCASIGTPPDTQYFGPGTRLTVL.

The chain is built from TRBV29-1 and TRBJ2-2; 9 bases fit TRBD2. V dropped 5 bases and J dropped 5; count of bases not matched to a gene: 6. This CDR3 region has 14 residues. From germline, CDR1 is SQVTM and CDR2 ANQGSEA. Here the CDR3 DNA reads TGCAGCGTTACCAGACTAGCGGAGACCGGGGAGCTGTTTTTT. Translation gives CSVTRLAETGELFF.

This clonotype was counted between two and nine times. The V and J genes are TRBV7-8 and TRBJ1-2, with D perhaps matching TRBD1 (6 bases). Trimming removed 5 bases at V and 7 bases at J, with 20 bases between. CDR1 and CDR2 (germline): SGHVS, FQNEAQ. CDR3 length equals 15 residues. CDR3 sequence (DNA): TGTGCCAGCAGCAGATTTAACAGGGAGTTCTCTGGCTACACCTTC. It codes for CASSRFNREFSGYTF. The full variable domain, rest sourced from reference TRBV7-8 and TRBJ1-2, is GAGVSQSPRYKVAKRGQDVALRCDPISGHVSLFWYQQALGQGPEFLTYFQNEAQLDKSGLPSDRFFAERPEGSVSTLKIQRTQQEDSAVYLCASSRFNREFSGYTFGSGTRLTVV.

This clonotype appeared a few times. The J gene is TRBJ1-4, the V gene TRBV7-9; the match to TRBD1 covers 7 bases. Trimming took 4 bases from V and 9 from J; bases not matched to a gene: 8. CDR3 length: 14 amino acids. The germline CDR1 and CDR2 sequences are SEHNR and FQNEAQ (reference sequence). CDR3 in DNA: TGTGCCAGCAGCTGGGAGGGGGCGCGTAAAAAACTGTTTTTT. Translating it yields CASSWEGARKKLFF.

This clonotype has a count of ten or more. The chain couples TRBV20-1 to TRBJ1-1; possibly TRBD1 for D (6 bases). V shed 6 bases and J shed 11 bases, with 13 bases lying between them. Germline CDR1 DFQATT, CDR2 SNEGSKA (reference sequence). This CDR3 comprises 10 residues. The CDR3 DNA sequence: TGCAGTGCGATGGAGGACAGTGCTTTCTTT. Translated, it gives CSAMEDSAFF.